This T cell receptor (beta chain) was found in a study of T cell responses to AZD1222 COVID-19 vaccine. Study observations and caveats: Receipt of two AZD1222 doses was followed by a rise in Spike-specific TCR breadth and depth. Clonal diversity may have been underestimated, and the donors were mostly white British, with more females than males.

This clone was seen a handful of times. Its specificity is unknown. This table comes from immunoSEQ multiplex PCR, and its TCRdb copy is limited to in-frame clones, with some not included. The sample has around 100,000 clones; 87% are singletons. CDR1 is MNHNS, CDR2 SASEGT, per germline. The CDR3 loop spans 16 amino acids. V dropped 0 bases and J dropped 0 bases, with 8 bases sitting between them. This chain uses TRBV6-1 with TRBJ1-4; D remains ambiguous. The source of this sequence is an adult in good health. Sequences were derived from peripheral blood, sampled on day 0 of AZD1222 vaccination. The CDR3 protein is CASSEAFWATNEKLFF. CDR3 DNA: TGTGCCAGCAGTGAAGCTTTCTGGGCAACTAATGAAAAACTGTTTTTT.